This passage covers 27 T cell receptor beta chains from one sample sequenced in a study of cytomegalovirus exposure and HLA in healthy donors. Amplification used 60 Vbeta primers and 13 Jbeta primers. Method: immunoSEQ multiplex PCR; TCRdb's copy keeps in-frame clones and lacks some. The sample lists about 110,000 clones, 74% occurring once. Sequenced sample: PBMCs. The receptors were gathered from a man between 45 and 60 years old in good health and CMV-seropositive.

The V and J genes are TRBV9 and TRBJ2-2, with TRBD1 identical over 7 bases. Trimming took 4 bases from V and 3 from J; bases not matched to a gene: 3. CDR3 length equals 14 residues. The germline gives CDR1 SGDLS, CDR2 YYNGEE. CDR3 DNA: TGTGCCAGCAGCTGGACAGGTGACACCGGGGAGCTGTTTTTT. Residues: CASSWTGDTGELFF.

The chain is built from TRBV19 and TRBJ2-3; 8 bases line up with TRBD2. Trimming cost V 5 bases and J 4 bases; bases outside gene matches: 2. CDR1 and CDR2 (germline): LNHDA, SQIVND (reference sequence). The CDR3 is 13 residues long. Written as DNA, the CDR3 is TGTGCCAGTAGTGCCGGGAGGGCAGATACGCAGTATTTT. This codes for CASSAGRADTQYF.

This chain links TRBV30 with TRBJ1-1, with 8 bases fitting TRBD1. CDR3 length: 11 amino acids. Germline assignment: CDR1 GTSNPN and CDR2 SVGIG (reference sequence). Trimming at V came to 4 bases and at J to 6 bases, leaving 1 base not matched to a gene. DNA for the CDR3: TGTGCCTGGACGACAGGGGCTGAAGCTTTCTTT. This codes for CAWTTGAEAFF.

The chain combines TRBV5-1 with TRBJ1-5; D is unresolved. The V gene lost 4 bases and the J gene lost 5 bases, with 10 bases spanning the gap. The CDR3 length is 13 residues. CDR1 is SGHRS, CDR2 YFSETQ, per germline. The CDR3: CASSSGIDQPQHF. CDR3 DNA: TGCGCCAGCAGCAGCGGAATAGATCAGCCCCAGCATTTT.

The chain joins TRBV28 to TRBJ1-1, with D possibly matching TRBD1 (5 bases). The CDR3 consists of 15 residues. The V end was cut by 5 bases, the J end by 4 bases, with 17 bases between. Germline V gene data show CDR1 as MDHEN and CDR2 as SYDVKM. The CDR3 loop reads CASSPNWGGGTEAFF. The CDR3 DNA follows: TGTGCCAGCAGTCCGAATTGGGGCGGGGGCACTGAAGCTTTCTTT.

Only one count was recorded for this clone. V and J are TRBV18 and TRBJ2-7, with D perhaps TRBD2 (6 bases). V lost 2 bases and J lost 8, with 13 bases in between. CDR1 KGHSH and CDR2 LQKENI come from the germline V gene. The CDR3 consists of 13 residues. The CDR3 sequence: CASSPVGGVKQYF. The DNA for the CDR3 is TGTGCCAGCTCACCAGTCGGCGGGGTTAAGCAGTACTTC.

This chain links TRBV6-4 with TRBJ2-2; 7 nucleotides match TRBD2. J lost 3 bases, V lost 0 bases, and 4 bases had no gene match. The CDR3 sequence is 16 residues long. CDR1 MRHNA and CDR2 SNTAGT come from the germline V gene. The CDR3 DNA reads TGTGCCAGCAGTGACTCAGAGCGGGACCACACCGGGGAGCTGTTTTTT. As protein: CASSDSERDHTGELFF.

The chain combines TRBV6-1 with TRBJ1-5; a weak D match, TRBD1 (5 bases). V was trimmed by 2 bases and J by 7 bases, leaving 15 bases between them. CDR1 and CDR2 (germline): MNHNS, SASEGT. The CDR3 is 15 residues long. In DNA, the CDR3 is TGTGCCAGCAGTGAAAATTCGGGGGGTTGGCAGCCCCAGCATTTT. It yields the protein CASSENSGGWQPQHF.

The chain carries TRBV14 and TRBJ2-1, with D possibly TRBD2 on 5 matching bases. The V end was cut by 1 base, the J end by 6 bases, with 13 bases between. Germline V lookup: CDR1 SGHDN, CDR2 FVKESK. This CDR3 is 15 amino acids long. CDR3 coding DNA: TGTGCCAGCAGCCAAGTGAGTAGCGAGGTCAATGAGCAGTTCTTC. Protein: CASSQVSSEVNEQFF.

The chain combines TRBV7-6 with TRBJ1-6; D not resolved. The V gene's germline CDR1 is SGHVS and CDR2 FNYEAQ. This CDR3 region has 16 residues. Trimming took 5 bases from V and 2 from J, leaving 13 bases between them. The CDR3 DNA reads as TGTGCCAGCAGCCCATCGGGTCTTCCCTATAATTCACCCCTCCACTTT. This translates into CASSPSGLPYNSPLHF.

J is TRBJ1-2 and V is TRBV2; D is possibly TRBD1 (5 bases). Trimming took off 4 bases at V and 4 bases at J, with 13 bases between the two ends. The length of the CDR3 is 14 residues. Germline loops: CDR1 SNHLY, CDR2 FYNNEI. The CDR3 loop reads CASSGWGVVYGYTF. The CDR3 DNA is TGTGCCAGCAGTGGGTGGGGCGTTGTCTATGGCTACACCTTC.

This chain connects TRBV5-1 to TRBJ2-5; possible D gene TRBD2, 6 bases. The V end lost 4 bases, the J end lost 1 base, and 11 bases lay between the germline ends. Per germline, CDR1 SGHRS and CDR2 YFSETQ. This CDR3 contains 14 residues. CDR3 nucleotide sequence: TGCGCCAGCAGCATCGTGGGGGGCCAAGAGACCCAGTACTTC. Translated, it gives CASSIVGGQETQYF.

Only one count was recorded for this clone. The gene calls are TRBV5-1 and TRBJ2-3, with 14 bases fitting TRBD2. The germline V gene has CDR1 SGHRS and CDR2 YFSETQ. V was pared by 3 bases and J by 6 bases, with 9 bases of the junction left unmatched. This CDR3 is 17 amino acids long. The CDR3 sequence is CASSSLTSGGARDTQYF. The CDR3 nucleotides are TGCGCCAGCAGCTCCCTGACTAGCGGGGGGGCCAGGGATACGCAGTATTTT.

The chain links TRBV9 to TRBJ2-3, with 10 bases aligning to TRBD2. Germline V gene sequence: CDR1 SGDLS, CDR2 YYNGEE. Losses at the gene ends were 0 bases for V and 0 bases for J; bases not matched to a gene: 1. The CDR3 length is 16 residues. CDR3: CASSVDSGRSTDTQYF. The CDR3 coding sequence is TGTGCCAGCAGCGTAGATAGCGGGAGGAGCACAGATACGCAGTATTTT. The entire variable domain, with the rest obtained from reference TRBV9 and TRBJ2-3, is as follows: DSGVTQTPKHLITATGQRVTLRCSPRSGDLSVYWYQQSLDQGLQFLIQYYNGEERAKGNILERFSAQQFPDLHSELNLSSLELGDSALYFCASSVDSGRSTDTQYFGPGTRLTVL.

This chain connects TRBV6-1 to TRBJ2-7, with 9 positions matching TRBD2. The junction had 7 bases not matched to a gene; V was cut back by 0 bases and J by 1 base. Per germline, CDR1 MNHNS and CDR2 SASEGT. The CDR3 contains 17 residues. For the CDR3, the DNA is TGTGCCAGCAGTGAAGCGTGGGCTAGCGGGATTTCCTACGAGCAGTACTTC. It specifies CASSEAWASGISYEQYF.

This chain links TRBV27 with TRBJ2-2, with a weak D call TRBD1 (7 bases). Germline V gene lookup returns CDR1 MNHEY and CDR2 SMNVEV (reference sequence). The CDR3 is made up of 16 amino acids. V was cut by 6 bases and J by 2 bases, with 16 bases left in between. CDR3 DNA sequence: TGTGCCAGCAGCCAGGGGGGTCTAGCAAACACCGGGGAGCTGTTTTTT. Translating gives CASSQGGLANTGELFF.

The chain uses TRBV5-5 and TRBJ1-5; possible D gene TRBD1, 5 bases. The CDR3 is 14 amino acids. The V gene's germline CDR1 is SGHKS and CDR2 YYEKEE (reference sequence). The V and J ends lost 4 bases and 9 bases respectively, with 17 bases between them. CDR3 protein: CASSTDGRGWPQHF. The CDR3 DNA reads as TGTGCCAGCAGCACGGACGGGAGGGGTTGGCCCCAGCATTTT.

The rearrangement links TRBV5-1 to TRBJ2-7, with 7 bases identical to TRBD2. The CDR3 totals 16 residues. Germline CDR1 SGHRS, CDR2 YFSETQ. V lost 3 bases and J lost 1; bases outside the gene matches: 10. CDR3 bases: TGCGCCAGCAGCTCCGAGCAGGGCGGGAGATCCTACGAGCAGTACTTC. Protein: CASSSEQGGRSYEQYF.

The chain couples TRBV2 to TRBJ2-7; D possibly corresponds to TRBD2 (5 bases). The CDR3 has 15 residues. Germline values: CDR1 SNHLY, CDR2 FYNNEI. The V end lost 7 bases, the J end lost 2 bases, and 18 bases lay between the germline ends. CDR3 DNA: TGTGCCAGCATGGCTCCCGGGGAGTTAGCCTACGAGCAGTACTTC. It encodes CASMAPGELAYEQYF.

V gene TRBV7-9 combines with J gene TRBJ1-3, with D possibly matching TRBD1 (6 bases). Trimming took off 5 bases at V and 4 bases at J, with 15 bases between the two ends. This CDR3 has 15 amino acids. From germline, CDR1 is SEHNR and CDR2 FQNEAQ (reference sequence). DNA of the CDR3: TGTGCCAGCAGCCTATTTACAGGGTCCGGAAACACCATATATTTT. Its protein product is CASSLFTGSGNTIYF.

The rearrangement uses TRBV19 and TRBJ1-4; D gene ambiguous. V was clipped by 10 bases and J by 8 bases, with 23 bases between them. The germline V gene has CDR1 LNHDA and CDR2 SQIVND (reference sequence). This CDR3 is built from 15 residues. This chain's CDR3 is CATALSGPRKEKLFF. The CDR3 region has the DNA TGTGCCACAGCCCTTAGTGGCCCTAGAAAGGAAAAACTGTTTTTT.

The chain combines TRBV6-1 with TRBJ2-1, with TRBD2 matching 8 bases. Trimming removed 4 bases from V and 3 bases from J; junction bases left unmatched: 5. This CDR3 has 15 residues. CDR1 and CDR2 from the germline V gene are MNHNS and SASEGT. The CDR3 region is CASSVGGGHYNEQFF. DNA of the CDR3: TGTGCCAGCAGTGTCGGCGGGGGGCACTACAATGAGCAGTTCTTC.

The chain uses TRBV7-4 and TRBJ1-5, with D possibly matching TRBD1 (6 bases). Between the trimmed V and J ends, which lost 4 bases and 1 base, there was a span of 14 bases. The CDR3 is 16 residues long. Germline CDR1 SGHVT, CDR2 SQSDAQ. CDR3 sequence (DNA): TGTGCCAGCAGCTCAGACCCTGGGGGCAGCAATCAGCCCCAGCATTTT. This sequence encodes CASSSDPGGSNQPQHF.

V is TRBV14 and J is TRBJ1-2, with D possibly matching TRBD1 (6 bases). Per the germline V gene, CDR1 is SGHDN and CDR2 is FVKESK. CDR3 length equals 13 residues. Trimming removed 4 bases from V and 7 bases from J, with 13 bases in between. As DNA, the CDR3 is TGTGCCAGCAGCCTGTTTGTAGGGGGTGGCTACACCTTC. Translating gives CASSLFVGGGYTF.

The chain recombines TRBV4-1 with TRBJ1-6; 8 nucleotides match TRBD1. The CDR3 spans 15 residues. Germline V gene data show CDR1 as MGHRA and CDR2 as YSYEKL. After removal of 4 bases from V and 5 bases from J, the junction contained 4 bases not matched to a gene. CDR3 DNA sequence: TGCGCCAGCAGCCTCCCGACAGGGGATAATTCACCCCTCCACTTT. It specifies CASSLPTGDNSPLHF.

This chain links TRBV27 with TRBJ1-5; D not resolved. In germline, CDR1 is MNHEY, CDR2 SMNVEV (reference sequence). This CDR3 is built from 16 residues. V was cut by 0 bases and J by 9 bases, with 18 bases left in between. As DNA, the CDR3 is TGTGCCAGCAGTTTATCGGGAGGGAGGGTTGTTTCGCCCCAGCATTTT. It yields the protein CASSLSGGRVVSPQHF.

This sequence joins TRBV18 and TRBJ2-3; 10 positions match TRBD2. With 2 bases clipped from V and 1 base from J, the junction kept 3 bases outside the gene matches. CDR3 size: 16 residues. The germline V gene encodes CDR1 KGHSH and CDR2 LQKENI. The CDR3 region has the DNA TGTGCCAGCTCACCATTAGCGGGAGGAGGCACAGATACGCAGTATTTT. It translates to CASSPLAGGGTDTQYF.